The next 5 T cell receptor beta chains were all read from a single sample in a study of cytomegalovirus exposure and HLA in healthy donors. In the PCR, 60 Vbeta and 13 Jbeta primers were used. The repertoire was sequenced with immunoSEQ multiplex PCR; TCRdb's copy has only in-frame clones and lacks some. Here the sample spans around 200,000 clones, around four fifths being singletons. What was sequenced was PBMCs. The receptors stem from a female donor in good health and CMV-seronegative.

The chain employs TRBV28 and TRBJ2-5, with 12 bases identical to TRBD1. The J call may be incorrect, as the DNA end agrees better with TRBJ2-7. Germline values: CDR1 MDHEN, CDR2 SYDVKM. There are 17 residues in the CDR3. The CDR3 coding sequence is TGTGCCAGCAGTTTTCCGGGACAGGGGGCGCTGTCCTACGAGCAGTACTTC. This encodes CASSFPGQGALSYEQYF.

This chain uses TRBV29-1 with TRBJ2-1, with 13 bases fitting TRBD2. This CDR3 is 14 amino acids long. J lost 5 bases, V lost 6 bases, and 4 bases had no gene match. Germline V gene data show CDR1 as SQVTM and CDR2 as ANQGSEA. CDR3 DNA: TGCAGCGTCAGGACTAGCGGGAGAAACAATGAGCAGTTCTTC. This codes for CSVRTSGRNNEQFF.

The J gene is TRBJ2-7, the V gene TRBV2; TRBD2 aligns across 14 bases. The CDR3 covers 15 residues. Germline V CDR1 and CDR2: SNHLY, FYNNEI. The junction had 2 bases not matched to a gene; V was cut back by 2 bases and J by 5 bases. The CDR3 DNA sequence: TGTGCCAGCAGTGAAAGACTAGCGGGAGGGGACGAGCAGTACTTC. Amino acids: CASSERLAGGDEQYF.

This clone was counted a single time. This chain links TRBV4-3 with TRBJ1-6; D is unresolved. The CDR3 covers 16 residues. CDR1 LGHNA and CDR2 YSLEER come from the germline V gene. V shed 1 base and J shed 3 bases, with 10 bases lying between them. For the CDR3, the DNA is TGCGCCAGCAGCCAAGTTGAAGTGAGCTATAATTCACCCCTCCACTTT. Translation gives CASSQVEVSYNSPLHF.

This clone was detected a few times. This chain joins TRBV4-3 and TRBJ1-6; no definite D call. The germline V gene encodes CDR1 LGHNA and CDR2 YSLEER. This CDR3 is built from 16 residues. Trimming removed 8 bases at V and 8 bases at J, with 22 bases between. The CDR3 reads CASGGIGTAIDSPLHF. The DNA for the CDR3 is TGCGCCAGCGGCGGAATTGGAACCGCCATTGATTCACCCCTCCACTTT.